These T cell receptor beta chains were read from a single sample in a study of T cell changes during pregnancy in multiple sclerosis. The method was immunoSEQ multiplex PCR; TCRdb's version includes in-frame clones alone and lacks a portion of them. The data show approximately 49,000 clones, nearly 90% seen once. Specimen: peripheral blood, collected after pregnancy. These receptors originate from a female donor in good health, enrolled as a control in a pregnancy study. CDR3s include the opening cysteine and the closing phenylalanine or tryptophan. A D gene is named only where the DNA matches it firmly. Size is omitted from some rows. Given values are once, few, many or a class for expanded clones.

clone_size j_call d_call cdr3_length v_call cdr3_nt cdr3_aa
NA TRBJ2-1 TRBD2 17 TRBV7-2 TGTGCCAGCAGCCGACACCCCAGCGGGGGGCCTAACAATGAGCAGTTCTTC CASSRHPSGGPNNEQFF
NA TRBJ2-7 NA 16 TRBV9 TGTGCCAGCAGCGTAGGTGTAGGAAGGGGGTCCTACGAGCAGTACTTC CASSVGVGRGSYEQYF
NA TRBJ2-6 TRBD1 18 TRBV7-7 TGTGCTAGCAGCTTAGAGGGGACAGGCCGCTCTGGGGCCAACGTCCTGACTTTC CASSLEGTGRSGANVLTF
NA TRBJ1-1 TRBD1 14 TRBV6-1 TGTGCCAGCAGTGAGTGGACAGGGAACACTGAAGCTTTCTTT CASSEWTGNTEAFF
NA TRBJ1-2 TRBD1 16 TRBV7-9 TGTGCCAGCAGCCCCCCCGGGACAGGGGCCTACTATGGCTACACCTTC CASSPPGTGAYYGYTF
few TRBJ1-1 TRBD1 15 TRBV19 TGTGCCAGTAAGTCCCGGGACAGGGGGCAACTTCAAGCTTTCTTT CASKSRDRGQLQAFF
NA TRBJ2-7 NA 13 TRBV2 TGTGCCAGCAGTGCAGGGGCAGCCTACGAGCAGTACTTC CASSAGAAYEQYF
NA TRBJ1-2 NA 15 TRBV4-3 TGCGCCAGCAGCCAAGAAGGCAGGGGATTCTATGGCTACACCTTC CASSQEGRGFYGYTF
NA TRBJ1-5 NA 13 TRBV6-4 TGTGCCAGCAGTGACGAAATTGGGCACCCCCAGCATTTT CASSDEIGHPQHF
NA TRBJ2-1 NA 16 TRBV5-1 TGCGCCAGCAGCCTGCGACAGCCCCAGGCCTACAATGAGCAGTTCTTC CASSLRQPQAYNEQFF
NA TRBJ2-1 NA 14 TRBV5-8 TGTGCCAGCAGCTTTGGGGAGTCCTACAATGAGCAGTTCTTC CASSFGESYNEQFF
NA TRBJ2-5 NA 12 TRBV15 TGTGCCACCGGTACAGGGAGAGAGACCCAGTACTTC CATGTGRETQYF
NA TRBJ2-2 NA 13 TRBV7-6 TGTGCCGGAGGAGGGGAAACGGCCGGGGAGCTGTTTTTT CAGGGETAGELFF
NA TRBJ1-6 TRBD1 14 TRBV6-4 TGTGCCAGCAGTGACTCGGACAGGGTGGGACCCCTCCACTTT CASSDSDRVGPLHF
NA TRBJ2-7 TRBD1 14 TRBV6-1 TGTGCCAGCAGTGAACCGGGACAGGGGGATGAGCAGTACTTC CASSEPGQGDEQYF
NA TRBJ2-1 TRBD1 16 TRBV19 TGTGCCAGTAGTCCCAGACAGGGCAGCTCCTACAATGAGCAGTTCTTC CASSPRQGSSYNEQFF
NA TRBJ1-2 NA 14 TRBV7-8 TGTGCCAGCAGCTTAGATAGCCGGGGGGGTGGCTACACCTTC CASSLDSRGGGYTF
once TRBJ2-1 TRBD2 16 TRBV4-3 TGCGCCAGCAGCCAAGAAGGGCGGGGGGCGTACAATGAGCAGTTCTTC CASSQEGRGAYNEQFF
NA TRBJ1-2 TRBD1 14 TRBV29-1 TGCAGCGCCACGGACAGGGTGGGAGGTTATGGCTACACCTTC CSATDRVGGYGYTF
NA TRBJ2-7 TRBD2 18 TRBV28 TGTGCCAGCAGTACGTACCCAGGGACTAGCGGGACTACCTACGAGCAGTACTTC CASSTYPGTSGTTYEQYF
NA TRBJ2-7 TRBD2 17 TRBV9 TGTGCCAGCAGCAGAGGGACTAGCGGGGGGAGCTCCTACGAGCAGTACTTC CASSRGTSGGSSYEQYF
NA TRBJ2-2 TRBD2 15 TRBV28 TGTGCCAGCAGCTTAGCGGGAGTCACCTCCGGGGAGCTGTTTTTT CASSLAGVTSGELFF
few TRBJ2-7 TRBD2 14 TRBV4-2 TGTGCCAGCTCCCCAGCGGGAGGACGGGACGAGCAGTACTTC CASSPAGGRDEQYF
NA TRBJ1-6 NA 12 TRBV4-1 TGCGCCAGCAGCCAAGAGTACAGGGAACTCCACTTT CASSQEYRELHF
NA TRBJ1-1 NA 14 TRBV19 TGTGCCAGTGTTCGGGAGATTGGGAACACTGAAGCTTTCTTT CASVREIGNTEAFF
NA TRBJ2-1 NA 12 TRBV6-6 TGTGCCAGCAGTACGACAGACAATGAGCAGTTCTTC CASSTTDNEQFF
NA TRBJ1-1 NA 14 TRBV6-5 TGTGCCAGCAGTTACGTCAGGGCGAACACTGAAGCTTTCTTT CASSYVRANTEAFF
NA TRBJ1-2 NA 15 TRBV9 TGTGCCAGCAGCGTAGCCGCCCAGGTTTTCGATGGCTACACCTTC CASSVAAQVFDGYTF
once TRBJ2-3 NA 14 TRBV6-5 TGTGCCAGCAGTCGAGGTATGGTCACAGATACGCAGTATTTT CASSRGMVTDTQYF
NA TRBJ1-1 NA 14 TRBV28 TGTGCCAGCAGTTCTCTAGGACAGCACACTGAAGCTTTCTTT CASSSLGQHTEAFF
NA TRBJ2-3 TRBD1 14 TRBV30 TGTGCCTGGGACAGGGGCCGTAGCACAGATACGCAGTATTTT CAWDRGRSTDTQYF
NA TRBJ1-1 NA 14 TRBV25-1 TGTGCCAGCAGTGAAGAAGGGGTGAACACTGAAGCTTTCTTT CASSEEGVNTEAFF
NA TRBJ2-7 TRBD1 14 TRBV7-9 TGTGCCAGCAGCCCGCCGGGACAGGTATACGAGCAGTACTTC CASSPPGQVYEQYF
NA TRBJ1-2 TRBD1 15 TRBV27 TGTGCCAGCAGTATCACAGGGGGCGTTAGCTATGGCTACACCTTC CASSITGGVSYGYTF
few TRBJ1-6 NA 14 TRBV9 TGTGCCAGCAGCCCGGGAGACCTCGGTTCACCCCTCCACTTT CASSPGDLGSPLHF
NA TRBJ2-7 NA 12 TRBV5-4 TGTGCCAGCAATCAGGCAGGCGGGGAGCAGTACTTC CASNQAGGEQYF
few TRBJ1-1 NA 12 TRBV2 TGTGCCAGCCCCAGGGTTAACACTGAAGCTTTCTTT CASPRVNTEAFF
NA TRBJ1-1 NA 15 TRBV19 TGTGCCAGTACGGATCGGGGGAAGATGAACACTGAAGCTTTCTTT CASTDRGKMNTEAFF
NA TRBJ2-1 TRBD2 14 TRBV6-1 TGTGCCAGCAGTGGACTAGCGGGGGGCAATGAGCAGTTCTTC CASSGLAGGNEQFF
few TRBJ2-3 NA 13 TRBV6-1 TGTGCCAGCAGTGAAGCGGAGAGAGATACGCAGTATTTT CASSEAERDTQYF
few TRBJ1-3 NA 15 TRBV4-1 TGCGCCAGCAGCCAAGTGGGCAGCTCTGGAAACACCATATATTTT CASSQVGSSGNTIYF
NA TRBJ2-2 TRBD1 15 TRBV6-5 TGTGCCAGCAGTGGTCGGGACAGGGGCACCGGGGAGCTGTTTTTT CASSGRDRGTGELFF
once TRBJ2-7 NA 11 TRBV30 TGTGCCTGGCCCAGGAATGTCGAGCAGTACTTC CAWPRNVEQYF
NA TRBJ2-5 TRBD1 19 TRBV7-8 TGTGCCAGCAGCCCCCTGGGACAGGCCACCGCATTCCAACAAGAGACCCAGTACTTC CASSPLGQATAFQQETQYF
NA TRBJ2-7 TRBD2 16 TRBV14 TGTGCCAGCAGCCAAGCCGGGACTAGCTTTTCCTACGAGCAGTACTTC CASSQAGTSFSYEQYF
NA TRBJ2-3 TRBD2 17 TRBV4-3 TGCGCCAGCAGCCACCTTGGGACTACCCCCCGCACAGATACGCAGTATTTT CASSHLGTTPRTDTQYF
NA TRBJ1-1 TRBD1 16 TRBV30 TGTGCCTGGAGTGTCGGGACAGGGTGGACGAACACTGAAGCTTTCTTT CAWSVGTGWTNTEAFF
NA TRBJ1-1 NA 11 TRBV29-1 TGCAGCGTTCCAGGATTCTCTGAAGCTTTCTTT CSVPGFSEAFF
few TRBJ1-5 TRBD1 14 TRBV30 TGTGCCTGGAGTGCGGGACAGGGCAATCAGCCCCAGCATTTT CAWSAGQGNQPQHF
NA TRBJ2-4 NA 15 TRBV7-3 TGTGCCAGCAGCCCTGGGCCGGGGGCCAAAAACATTCAGTACTTC CASSPGPGAKNIQYF
NA TRBJ1-5 NA 16 TRBV19 TGTGCCAGTAAGGAGGCACCTCGGGCCTTAAATCAGCCCCAGCATTTT CASKEAPRALNQPQHF
NA TRBJ1-5 NA 14 TRBV2 TGTGCCAGCAGTGAAGAGACAATTGGGCAGCCCCAGCATTTT CASSEETIGQPQHF
NA TRBJ1-5 NA 15 TRBV7-2 TGTGCCAGCAGCTTAGGTGGCAGGTTTAATCAGCCCCAGCATTTT CASSLGGRFNQPQHF
NA TRBJ2-3 NA 14 TRBV5-6 TGTGCCAGCAGCTTGCTAGCAGACGCAGATACGCAGTATTTT CASSLLADADTQYF
NA TRBJ1-3 TRBD1 18 TRBV5-1 TGCGCCAGCAGCTTGGAGCCCACAGGGGGAGTCTCTGGAAACACCATATATTTT CASSLEPTGGVSGNTIYF
NA TRBJ2-7 NA 15 TRBV4-2 TGTGCCAGCAGCCCTTCACAGGGTCCGGACTACGAGCAGTACTTC CASSPSQGPDYEQYF
NA TRBJ1-4 TRBD1 17 TRBV29-1 TGCAGCGTTGGGACAGGGGGCGGTATGACAACTAATGAAAAACTGTTTTTT CSVGTGGGMTTNEKLFF
NA TRBJ2-1 TRBD2 14 TRBV5-1 TGCGCCAGCAGCTTGATTGGACTAGCGGGAGAGCCGTTCTTC CASSLIGLAGEPFF